The clone carrying this T cell receptor (beta chain) was counted only a few times. Its target is unknown. Looked up from germline, CDR1 is DFQATT and CDR2 is SNEGSKA (reference sequence). The CDR3 totals 12 residues. This record comes from a study of CD8 T cells in ankylosing spondylitis. TCRdb processed the 5' RACE reads anew with MiXCR; each CDR3 protein has one entry. The table lists 500,000 to 550,000 distinct CDR3 sequences, 10% to 15% of them singletons. Notes on the study in general: Significantly higher representation of disease-linked clones was reported for matched ankylosing spondylitis synovial fluid. Characteristic, it appeared, of ankylosing spondylitis blood was a TCR beta motif of fewer than 10 highly homologous variants. Disease-linked clones proved CD8+ and comparatively uncommon in peripheral blood.

The sequenced sample consisted of blood, either unsorted or a sorted T cell fraction (not recorded which). The gene calls are TRBV20-1 and TRBJ2-2, with TRBD2 identical over 8 bases. This sequence originates from a male donor with ankylosing spondylitis. CDR3 in amino acids: CSVGSGIGELFF. In nucleotides, the CDR3 is TGCAGCGTGGGTAGCGGGATCGGGGAGCTGTTTTTT.